This TCR beta chain was captured in a study of T cell repertoires in cytomegalovirus infection. Study background: CMV epitopes used comprised recently identified HLA-C-restricted ones and well-studied HLA-B-restricted ones. Findings and limits, study-wide: The cumulative frequency of public TCR beta families distinguished individuals who carried CMV together with the relevant HLA.

Each CDR3 protein is one row after TCRdb ran MiXCR on the reads. The table shows approximately 470,000 distinct CDR3 sequences, with about 39% occurring only once. Notes on this clonotype: Its antigen is currently unknown.

The CDR3 runs 14 residues. Germline CDR1 DFQATT, CDR2 SNEGSKA (reference sequence). V was clipped by 5 bases and J by 0 bases, with 11 bases between them. The chain employs TRBV20-1 and TRBJ1-3; D is uncertain. The receptor was isolated from a human donor in good health (CMV status not recorded). Some clones in this sample may be carry-over from other donors' samples. The sequencing used cultured PBMCs, collected from culture after CMV antigen stimulation. CDR3 sequence: CSARNSNSGNTIYF. CDR3 coding DNA: TGCAGTGCTCGTAATAGCAACTCTGGAAACACCATATATTTT.